This is a list of T cell receptor beta chains from one sample in a study of cytomegalovirus exposure and HLA in healthy donors. Libraries were prepared by immunoSEQ multiplex PCR; TCRdb keeps only in-frame clonotypes and omits some of them. The data contain about 97,000 clones, roughly 73% of them seen just once; the ten biggest clones take up roughly 3.5%. Specimen: PBMCs. Receptors originate from a man aged 35-49 years in good health and CMV-seronegative. Each CDR3 is given without its conserved first and last residue. Part of the rows lack a size; the others show once, few, many or a class for expanded clones.

CDR3 protein	V gene	J gene	clone size
ASSPTSGGVGTDTQY	TRBV5-1	TRBJ2-3	NA
ASSLFSGLARRTEAF	TRBV28	TRBJ1-1	few
ASSQEKTITGWDTQY	TRBV4-2	TRBJ2-3	NA
ASSSQGANEKLF	TRBV5-6	TRBJ1-4	NA
SVEAGVYGYT	TRBV29-1	TRBJ1-2	NA
ASSPGLAGIETQY	TRBV5-1	TRBJ2-5	NA
ASSFMGLLNQETQY	TRBV5-1	TRBJ2-5	NA
ATTVDRGYVQY	TRBV15	TRBJ2-4	NA
ASSQDGRGNQPQH	TRBV4-3	TRBJ1-5	many
ASGLVRQGIKTEAF	TRBV12-5	TRBJ1-1	NA
ASSLALGDTTILNTEAF	TRBV5-6	TRBJ1-1	NA
ASTDPRGRDNEQF	TRBV28	TRBJ2-1	NA
ATGTEPYEQY	TRBV6-6	TRBJ2-7	NA
ASSLVGEAEAF	TRBV5-1	TRBJ1-1	NA
ASSQRPGLAYGREQF	TRBV4-3	TRBJ2-1	few
ASSLALETQY	TRBV5-1	TRBJ2-5	NA
ASSTQLAGAQETQY	TRBV9	TRBJ2-5	NA
ASSQIISGGDIGGELF	TRBV4-3	TRBJ2-2	NA
ASSQGNTGELF	TRBV7-2	TRBJ2-2	NA
ASSLQGVTEAF	TRBV7-8	TRBJ1-1	NA
ATSRTAGNQPQH	TRBV15	TRBJ1-5	NA
ASRGGTGAYGYT	TRBV2	TRBJ1-2	NA
ASSSPRGGETQY	TRBV7-8	TRBJ2-5	NA
ASNGGSEAF	TRBV19	TRBJ1-1	NA
ASSPDYHEQY	TRBV27	TRBJ2-7	NA
ASSEAGTGSYGYT	TRBV6-1	TRBJ1-2	NA
ASSASGTGDTGELF	TRBV9	TRBJ2-2	NA
ASSDPTGQGGSYEQY	TRBV6-4	TRBJ2-7	NA
ASSTAGAQH	TRBV19	TRBJ1-5	few
ATKDRTDTEAF	TRBV10-3	TRBJ1-1	few
ASSFGTGGRNTEAF	TRBV5-1	TRBJ1-1	NA
ASQTSVRSGANVLT	TRBV4-1	TRBJ2-6	few
ASSLGGGLDNQPQH	TRBV5-1	TRBJ1-5	NA
ALAGTSGGKNIQY	TRBV30	TRBJ2-4	few
ASSVYSSNTEAF	TRBV2	TRBJ1-1	NA
ASSSFYYGYT	TRBV5-1	TRBJ1-2	NA
ASSLGGGEQY	TRBV7-9	TRBJ2-7	NA
ASSFGVREGQPQH	TRBV11-2	TRBJ1-5	NA
ASSGFGQGGETQY	TRBV9	TRBJ2-5	few
ASSDPAGVTDTQY	TRBV6-1	TRBJ2-3	NA
ASSLGPGLEF	TRBV7-9	TRBJ2-1	NA
ASCVPSGGFPYNEQF	TRBV23-1	TRBJ2-1	few
ASSLAEPWRGLDTEAF	TRBV5-4	TRBJ1-1	NA
ATSRLLAAGELF	TRBV15	TRBJ2-2	NA
ASSQDPGESPLH	TRBV4-2	TRBJ1-6	NA
ASSPGQDNSPLH	TRBV18	TRBJ1-6	NA
ASSHPGESGGKLF	TRBV4-1	TRBJ1-4	many
ASSKIRGTNSPLH	TRBV21-1	TRBJ1-6	NA
AIKSERGGLGDTQY	TRBV10-3	TRBJ2-3	NA
ASSFLPGQGAYTQY	TRBV5-1	TRBJ2-3	NA
ASSGGLAGGEETQY	TRBV2	TRBJ2-5	NA
ASSRNTGKWGEKLF	TRBV7-8	TRBJ1-4	NA
ASSRDSAAETQY	TRBV5-6	TRBJ2-5	NA
ASSFGGNTEAF	TRBV11-2	TRBJ1-1	NA
ASSIGGETQY	TRBV19	TRBJ2-5	NA
ASSLVAGGEQF	TRBV27	TRBJ2-1	many
ASRGGGVVSNQPQH	TRBV19	TRBJ1-5	NA
ASSATANYGYT	TRBV2	TRBJ1-2	NA
ASSLGLGCTQY	TRBV5-6	TRBJ2-3	NA
ASSSLGGADTQY	TRBV6-5	TRBJ2-3	few